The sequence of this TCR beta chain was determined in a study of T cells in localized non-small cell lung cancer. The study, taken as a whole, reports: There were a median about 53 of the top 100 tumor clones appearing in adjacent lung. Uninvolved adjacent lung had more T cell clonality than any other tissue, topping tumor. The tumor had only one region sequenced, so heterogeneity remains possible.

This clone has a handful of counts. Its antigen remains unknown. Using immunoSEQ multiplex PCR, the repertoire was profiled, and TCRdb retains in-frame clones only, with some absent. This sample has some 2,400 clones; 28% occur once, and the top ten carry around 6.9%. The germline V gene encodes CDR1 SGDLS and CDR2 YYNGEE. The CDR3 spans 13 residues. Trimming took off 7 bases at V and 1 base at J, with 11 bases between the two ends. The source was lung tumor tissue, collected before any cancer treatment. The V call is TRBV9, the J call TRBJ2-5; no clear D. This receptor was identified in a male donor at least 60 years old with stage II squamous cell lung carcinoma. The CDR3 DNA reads TGTGCCAGCGCCTGGCAGATCCAAGAGACCCAGTACTTC. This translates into CASAWQIQETQYF.